This T cell receptor beta chain was recovered during a study of T-cell memory formation after mild COVID-19. This CDR3 is 11 amino acids long. The ends were cut back, 5 bases at V and 3 bases at J, with 8 bases in the middle. The germline CDR1 and CDR2 sequences are GTSNPN and SVGIG (reference sequence). This clonotype was recorded many times. In TCRdb, the 5' RACE reads were re-called with MiXCR into one record per CDR3 protein. Among 400,000 or so distinct CDR3 sequences listed, more than 20% were seen once. The V gene is TRBV30, the J gene TRBJ2-7; D is ambiguous. The sample taken for sequencing was PBMCs or a T cell subset sorted from them (not recorded which). The TCR comes from an adult woman who had mild COVID-19 (a few samples of this study predate the infection). Cell type and time point are not known. The CDR3 region is CAWRSNYEQYF. CDR3 nucleotides: TGTGCCTGGCGGAGTAACTACGAGCAGTACTTC.